The rows below give T cell receptor beta chains drawn from one sample of a study of shared clonotypes between healthy human individuals. TCRdb keeps only in-frame clones here, not all; method: immunoSEQ multiplex PCR. The top ten clones hold less than 1.5% of a sample with 950,000 to 1,300,000 clones, roughly 80% of them seen once. The material sequenced was memory CD4+ T cells sorted from blood. These TCRs come from a man younger than 30 in good health. CDR3s include the opening cysteine and the closing phenylalanine or tryptophan. Each record gives: J gene, V gene, D gene, clone size, CDR3 DNA, CDR3 protein. A D gene is named only where the DNA matches it firmly. Clone size appears in some rows only: once, few, many, or a class for an expanded clone.

j_gene: TRBJ1-4; v_gene: TRBV6-5; d_gene: TRBD1; abundance: .; CDR3nt: TGTGCCAGCAGGGGACAGGGGCCCGAAAAACTGTTTTTT; CDR3aa: CASRGQGPEKLFF
j_gene: TRBJ1-1; v_gene: TRBV7-3; d_gene: .; abundance: .; CDR3nt: TGTGCCAGCAGCTCTCAAGTGAACACTGAAGCTTTCTTT; CDR3aa: CASSSQVNTEAFF
j_gene: TRBJ2-2; v_gene: TRBV27; d_gene: .; abundance: .; CDR3nt: TGTGCCAGCAGGGCCCGGGATTCAAACACCGGGGAGCTGTTTTTT; CDR3aa: CASRARDSNTGELFF
j_gene: TRBJ2-1; v_gene: TRBV29-1; d_gene: .; abundance: .; CDR3nt: TGCAGCGTTGGCCGGGACCAGTACAGTGAGCAGTTCTTC; CDR3aa: CSVGRDQYSEQFF
j_gene: TRBJ1-5; v_gene: TRBV30; d_gene: .; abundance: .; CDR3nt: TGTGCCTGGAGTCGGCAGGGGCCTCAGCCCCAGCATTTT; CDR3aa: CAWSRQGPQPQHF
j_gene: TRBJ1-2; v_gene: TRBV27; d_gene: .; abundance: .; CDR3nt: TGTGCCAGCAGTTTTCAGGGGCTGGGGGGCGCTGGCTACACCTTC; CDR3aa: CASSFQGLGGAGYTF
j_gene: TRBJ2-2; v_gene: TRBV5-6; d_gene: TRBD2; abundance: .; CDR3nt: TGTGCCAGCAGCTTGGGACTAGCGGGGTATTACACCGGGGAGCTGTTTTTT; CDR3aa: CASSLGLAGYYTGELFF
j_gene: TRBJ2-2; v_gene: TRBV5-6; d_gene: .; abundance: few; CDR3nt: TGTGCCAGCAGCCAAACAGGGCTTTCCACCGGGGAGCTGTTTTTT; CDR3aa: CASSQTGLSTGELFF
j_gene: TRBJ1-1; v_gene: TRBV18; d_gene: TRBD1; abundance: .; CDR3nt: TGTGCCAGCTCCCCCTCCAGGGGGGTAGGGACTGAAGCTTTCTTT; CDR3aa: CASSPSRGVGTEAFF
j_gene: TRBJ2-1; v_gene: TRBV11-2; d_gene: .; abundance: .; CDR3nt: TGTGCCAGCAGCGCGTCCGGGTGGAGGGGTGATGAGCAGTTCTTC; CDR3aa: CASSASGWRGDEQFF
j_gene: TRBJ1-5; v_gene: TRBV18; d_gene: .; abundance: .; CDR3nt: TGTGCCAGCTCACCAGGGGCTTATAGCAATCAGCCCCAGCATTTT; CDR3aa: CASSPGAYSNQPQHF
j_gene: TRBJ2-1; v_gene: TRBV6-5; d_gene: TRBD2; abundance: few; CDR3nt: TGTGCCAGCAGTCGTAGCGGGAGCAGGGACAATGAGCAGTTCTTC; CDR3aa: CASSRSGSRDNEQFF
j_gene: TRBJ1-1; v_gene: TRBV7-2; d_gene: .; abundance: .; CDR3nt: TGTGCCAGCAGCTTAGGTTTTTCCCGTGAAGCTTTCTTT; CDR3aa: CASSLGFSREAFF
j_gene: TRBJ1-6; v_gene: TRBV7-9; d_gene: TRBD1; abundance: many; CDR3nt: TGTGCCAGCAGCTCAACCAACAGGGGAGGTTCACCCCTCCACTTT; CDR3aa: CASSSTNRGGSPLHF
j_gene: TRBJ1-5; v_gene: TRBV30; d_gene: .; abundance: .; CDR3nt: TGTGCCTGGAGTGTAGACAATCAGCCCCAGCATTTT; CDR3aa: CAWSVDNQPQHF
j_gene: TRBJ1-2; v_gene: TRBV4-1; d_gene: TRBD1; abundance: few; CDR3nt: TGCGCCAGCAGCCAAGGGAGGGCTACAGGGGCTGGTGGCTACACCTTC; CDR3aa: CASSQGRATGAGGYTF
j_gene: TRBJ1-1; v_gene: TRBV25-1; d_gene: .; abundance: few; CDR3nt: TGTGCCAGCAGTGAAGGAGGGAGAGCTTTCTTT; CDR3aa: CASSEGGRAFF
j_gene: TRBJ2-7; v_gene: TRBV9; d_gene: .; abundance: .; CDR3nt: TGTGCCAGCAGCGTAGGCAACACGGGCCTCTACGAGCAGTACTTC; CDR3aa: CASSVGNTGLYEQYF
j_gene: TRBJ1-2; v_gene: TRBV19; d_gene: TRBD1; abundance: .; CDR3nt: TGTGCCAGTAGTATTGAGGACAGGCTGGCCTATGGCTACACCTTC; CDR3aa: CASSIEDRLAYGYTF
j_gene: TRBJ2-5; v_gene: TRBV9; d_gene: TRBD2; abundance: .; CDR3nt: TGTGCCAGCAGCCCGGGACTAGCCCAAGAGACCCAGTACTTC; CDR3aa: CASSPGLAQETQYF
j_gene: TRBJ1-5; v_gene: TRBV28; d_gene: TRBD1; abundance: .; CDR3nt: TGTGCCAGCACCAACTACGGACGGGACAGGGGTCGTAGCAATCAGCCCCAGCATTTT; CDR3aa: CASTNYGRDRGRSNQPQHF
j_gene: TRBJ2-1; v_gene: TRBV5-1; d_gene: TRBD1; abundance: .; CDR3nt: TGCGCCAGCAGCCCGATAGACAGGGGGCGGCACAATGAGCAGTTCTTC; CDR3aa: CASSPIDRGRHNEQFF
j_gene: TRBJ1-5; v_gene: TRBV7-3; d_gene: .; abundance: .; CDR3nt: TGTGCCAGCAGCTTAATAATCGGGCAGGGTAGTAGCAATCAGCCCCAGCATTTT; CDR3aa: CASSLIIGQGSSNQPQHF
j_gene: TRBJ1-1; v_gene: TRBV25-1; d_gene: .; abundance: few; CDR3nt: TGTGCCAGCAGCATAACAGGGCCAGCTTTCTTT; CDR3aa: CASSITGPAFF
j_gene: TRBJ1-2; v_gene: TRBV27; d_gene: .; abundance: .; CDR3nt: TGTGCCAGCAGTCAGACAGTTAACTATGGCTACACCTTC; CDR3aa: CASSQTVNYGYTF
j_gene: TRBJ1-1; v_gene: TRBV7-2; d_gene: .; abundance: .; CDR3nt: TGTGCCAGCAGCTTGGGACGGCGGTCTGAAGCTTTCTTT; CDR3aa: CASSLGRRSEAFF
j_gene: TRBJ1-2; v_gene: TRBV6-1; d_gene: TRBD1; abundance: .; CDR3nt: TGTGCCAGCAGTGCTCGGACAGGGCAGGACTATGGCTACACCTTC; CDR3aa: CASSARTGQDYGYTF
j_gene: TRBJ1-1; v_gene: TRBV6-5; d_gene: .; abundance: many; CDR3nt: TGTGCCAGGTACAGGACGAGAAACACTGAAGCTTTCTTT; CDR3aa: CARYRTRNTEAFF
j_gene: TRBJ2-1; v_gene: TRBV6-1; d_gene: .; abundance: .; CDR3nt: TGTGCCAGCATGAGGGACGTAGGGTCCTACAATGAGCAGTTCTTC; CDR3aa: CASMRDVGSYNEQFF
j_gene: TRBJ2-5; v_gene: TRBV6-1; d_gene: .; abundance: once; CDR3nt: TGTGCCAGCAGTGTCGTCGGTAAATACAAGTACTTC; CDR3aa: CASSVVGKYKYF
j_gene: TRBJ2-3; v_gene: TRBV5-1; d_gene: TRBD1; abundance: .; CDR3nt: TGCGCCAGCAGCTGGACAGGGGATTCCACAGATACGCAGTATTTT; CDR3aa: CASSWTGDSTDTQYF
j_gene: TRBJ2-7; v_gene: TRBV25-1; d_gene: .; abundance: .; CDR3nt: TGTGCCAGCAGTCTAACCAAGACAGGATACGAGCAGTACTTC; CDR3aa: CASSLTKTGYEQYF
j_gene: TRBJ2-7; v_gene: TRBV7-8; d_gene: .; abundance: .; CDR3nt: TGTGCCAGCAGCTTAAGGGTGGGAACAGGGTATGACGAGCAGTACTTC; CDR3aa: CASSLRVGTGYDEQYF
j_gene: TRBJ2-2; v_gene: TRBV11-2; d_gene: .; abundance: .; CDR3nt: TGTGCCAGCAGCCGGAACACCGGGGAGCTGTTTTTT; CDR3aa: CASSRNTGELFF
j_gene: TRBJ1-3; v_gene: TRBV30; d_gene: .; abundance: .; CDR3nt: TGTGCCTGCCAGCCTTCAAGCTCTGGAAACACCATATATTTT; CDR3aa: CACQPSSSGNTIYF
j_gene: TRBJ1-2; v_gene: TRBV30; d_gene: .; abundance: few; CDR3nt: TGTGCCTGGGAGCGGGACTCCTCAAGCTACACCTTC; CDR3aa: CAWERDSSSYTF
j_gene: TRBJ1-1; v_gene: TRBV7-9; d_gene: .; abundance: .; CDR3nt: TGTGCCAGCAGCTTAGAGGGCCTCTGGGGCACTGAAGCTTTCTTT; CDR3aa: CASSLEGLWGTEAFF
j_gene: TRBJ1-6; v_gene: TRBV2; d_gene: .; abundance: .; CDR3nt: TGTGCCAGCAGTGAAGCTCGAACAGGGCGGGTCGGTTATAATTCACCCCTCCACTTT; CDR3aa: CASSEARTGRVGYNSPLHF
j_gene: TRBJ2-2; v_gene: TRBV5-1; d_gene: .; abundance: once; CDR3nt: TGCGCCAGCAGCGTAGGAACAGGGCGTACCGGGGAGCTGTTTTTT; CDR3aa: CASSVGTGRTGELFF
j_gene: TRBJ1-6; v_gene: TRBV6-5; d_gene: TRBD1; abundance: .; CDR3nt: TGTGCCAGCAGCCGGACAGGGAGTAATTCACCCCTCCACTTT; CDR3aa: CASSRTGSNSPLHF
j_gene: TRBJ2-2; v_gene: TRBV28; d_gene: TRBD1; abundance: .; CDR3nt: TGTGCCAGCAGCACAGGGGAAGTAGTCGGGGAGCTGTTTTTT; CDR3aa: CASSTGEVVGELFF
j_gene: TRBJ2-2; v_gene: TRBV12-5; d_gene: TRBD2; abundance: .; CDR3nt: TGTGCTAGTGGTTTGGAACTAGCGGGAGCCGCCGGGGAGCTGTTTTTT; CDR3aa: CASGLELAGAAGELFF
j_gene: TRBJ2-1; v_gene: TRBV29-1; d_gene: TRBD1; abundance: .; CDR3nt: TGCAGCGCTGCGACAGGGTGGGGGAACAATGAGCAGTTCTTC; CDR3aa: CSAATGWGNNEQFF
j_gene: TRBJ1-3; v_gene: TRBV29-1; d_gene: .; abundance: .; CDR3nt: TGCAGCGTTGGGACTAATGCTGGAAACACCATATATTTT; CDR3aa: CSVGTNAGNTIYF
j_gene: TRBJ2-3; v_gene: TRBV5-4; d_gene: TRBD2; abundance: .; CDR3nt: TGTGCCAGCAACCTAGCGGGGGGTAGCACAGATACGCAGTATTTT; CDR3aa: CASNLAGGSTDTQYF
j_gene: TRBJ1-5; v_gene: TRBV28; d_gene: TRBD1; abundance: .; CDR3nt: TGTGCCAGCAGTTTATCTGGACAGGGTAGGCAGCCCCAGCATTTT; CDR3aa: CASSLSGQGRQPQHF
j_gene: TRBJ1-4; v_gene: TRBV9; d_gene: TRBD1; abundance: .; CDR3nt: TGTGCCAGCAGCACAGACAGGGGAGGTAGTGAAAAACTGTTTTTT; CDR3aa: CASSTDRGGSEKLFF
j_gene: TRBJ1-1; v_gene: TRBV2; d_gene: .; abundance: .; CDR3nt: TGTGCCAGCAGCGGGTCATGGACGGCTGAAGCTTTCTTT; CDR3aa: CASSGSWTAEAFF
j_gene: TRBJ1-4; v_gene: TRBV19; d_gene: TRBD1; abundance: .; CDR3nt: TGTGCCAGTAGCCGCGGACAGGGGTCTGAAAAACTGTTTTTT; CDR3aa: CASSRGQGSEKLFF
j_gene: TRBJ1-1; v_gene: TRBV2; d_gene: TRBD1; abundance: many; CDR3nt: TGTGCCAGCACCCGACAGGGGGCGGGAACTGAAGCTTTCTTT; CDR3aa: CASTRQGAGTEAFF
j_gene: TRBJ2-2; v_gene: TRBV5-4; d_gene: TRBD2; abundance: .; CDR3nt: TGTGCCAGCAGCTTGGGGGTAGCGGGGGCGAACACCGGGGAGCTGTTTTTT; CDR3aa: CASSLGVAGANTGELFF
j_gene: TRBJ2-2; v_gene: TRBV29-1; d_gene: .; abundance: .; CDR3nt: TGCAGCGTTGATAGTGGGGACACCGGGGAGCTGTTTTTT; CDR3aa: CSVDSGDTGELFF
j_gene: TRBJ1-2; v_gene: TRBV6-1; d_gene: .; abundance: .; CDR3nt: TGTGCCAGCAGTGAGGGACGGTGGGCTGGCTACACCTTC; CDR3aa: CASSEGRWAGYTF
j_gene: TRBJ2-1; v_gene: TRBV30; d_gene: TRBD1; abundance: .; CDR3nt: TGTGCCTTATCCAAGGGACAGGGAACCTACAATGAGCAGTTCTTC; CDR3aa: CALSKGQGTYNEQFF
j_gene: TRBJ2-1; v_gene: TRBV5-4; d_gene: TRBD2; abundance: once; CDR3nt: TGTGCCACCTTAGCGGGAGGGTTTGAAGGCAATGAGCAGTTCTTC; CDR3aa: CATLAGGFEGNEQFF